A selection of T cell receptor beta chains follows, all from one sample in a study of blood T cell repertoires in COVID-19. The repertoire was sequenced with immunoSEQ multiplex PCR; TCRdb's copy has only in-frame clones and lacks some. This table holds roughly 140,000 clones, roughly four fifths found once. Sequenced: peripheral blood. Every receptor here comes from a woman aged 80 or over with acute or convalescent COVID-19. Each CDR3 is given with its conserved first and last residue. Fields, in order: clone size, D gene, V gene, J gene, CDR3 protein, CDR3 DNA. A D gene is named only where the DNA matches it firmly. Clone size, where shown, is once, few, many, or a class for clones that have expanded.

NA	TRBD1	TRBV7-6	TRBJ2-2	CASSKTGGEVTGELFF	TGTGCCAGCAGCAAAACAGGGGGCGAGGTCACCGGGGAGCTGTTTTTT
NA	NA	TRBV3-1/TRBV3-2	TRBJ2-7	CASSQGTGRYEQYF	TGTGCCAGCAGCCAAGGAACAGGGCGCTACGAGCAGTACTTC
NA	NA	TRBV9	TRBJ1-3	CASSVGDSYSGNTIYF	TGTGCCAGCAGCGTAGGAGACAGTTACTCTGGAAACACCATATATTTT
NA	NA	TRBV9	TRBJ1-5	CASSGGDSNQPQHF	TGTGCCAGCAGCGGCGGTGATAGCAATCAGCCCCAGCATTTT
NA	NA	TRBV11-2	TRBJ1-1	CASSLISSRNRGAFF	TGTGCCAGCAGCTTAATCTCGTCGCGAAACCGGGGGGCTTTCTTT
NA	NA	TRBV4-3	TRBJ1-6	CASSQGTNRDGNSPLHF	TGCGCCAGCAGCCAAGGCACAAACAGGGATGGTAATTCACCCCTCCACTTT
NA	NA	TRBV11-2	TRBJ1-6	CASSLNFGSSPLHF	TGTGCCAGCAGCTTAAATTTTGGCTCTTCACCCCTCCACTTT
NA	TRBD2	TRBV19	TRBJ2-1	CASIRTSGVINEQFF	TGTGCCAGTATAAGGACTAGCGGGGTTATCAATGAGCAGTTCTTC
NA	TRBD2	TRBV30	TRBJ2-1	CAWSVGAGGIDEQFF	TGTGCCTGGAGTGTAGGAGCGGGAGGGATCGATGAGCAGTTCTTC
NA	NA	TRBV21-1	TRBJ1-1	CASSKGVQGTREAFF	TGTGCCAGCAGCAAAGGAGTACAGGGGACTCGTGAAGCTTTCTTT
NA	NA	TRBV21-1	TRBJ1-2	CASTLGKQDNYGYTF	TGTGCCAGCACCCTCGGGAAGCAAGACAACTATGGCTACACCTTC
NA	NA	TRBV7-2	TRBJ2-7	CASSKGDAYEQYF	TGTGCCAGCAGCAAGGGGGATGCTTACGAGCAGTACTTC
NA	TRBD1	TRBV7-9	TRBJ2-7	CASSLGWQGEREQYF	TGTGCCAGCAGCTTGGGGTGGCAGGGGGAACGGGAGCAGTACTTC
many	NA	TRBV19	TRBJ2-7	CASSIEAGLYEQYF	TGTGCCAGTAGTATCGAAGCAGGTTTGTACGAGCAGTACTTC
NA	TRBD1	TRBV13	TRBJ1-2	CASSLGQGDYGYTF	TGTGCCAGCAGCTTGGGACAGGGCGACTATGGCTACACCTTC
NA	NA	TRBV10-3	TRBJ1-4	CAISAGSGRTNEKLFF	TGTGCCATCAGTGCGGGCAGCGGTAGAACTAATGAAAAACTGTTTTTT
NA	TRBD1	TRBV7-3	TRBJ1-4	CASSLTGQFNEKLFF	TGTGCCAGCAGCCTTACGGGACAGTTTAATGAAAAACTGTTTTTT
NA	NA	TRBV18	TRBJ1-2	CASSPTGLYGYTF	TGTGCCAGCTCACCAACTGGACTGTATGGCTACACCTTC
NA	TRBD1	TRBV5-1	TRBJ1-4	CASSAQGAGEKLFF	TGCGCCAGCAGCGCACAGGGGGCAGGGGAAAAACTGTTTTTT
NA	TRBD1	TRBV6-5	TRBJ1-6	CASSTTDRENSPLHF	TGTGCCAGCAGTACAACGGACAGGGAGAATTCACCCCTCCACTTT